This T cell receptor (beta chain) was identified during a study of cytomegalovirus exposure and HLA in healthy donors. Whole-study results and caveats: There were a few CMV-associated chains whose specificity for CMV antigens was confirmed in vitro. Earlier analysis found most TCR beta V segments productive about 90% or about 30% of the time.

Per germline, CDR1 SGHRS and CDR2 YFSETQ. CDR3 size: 15 residues. V shed 4 bases and J shed 4 bases, with 18 bases lying between them. The PCR ran on 60 Vbeta and 13 Jbeta primers. Using immunoSEQ multiplex PCR, the repertoire was profiled, and TCRdb retains in-frame clones only, with some absent. The sample consists of about 160,000 clones, 70% to 80% of them appearing once. Turning to this clone: What it binds is unknown.

CMV serostatus data were not documented for this donor. Sequenced material: PBMCs. The chain is built from TRBV5-1 and TRBJ2-7, with D possibly matching TRBD1 (6 bases). This sequence originates from a human donor in good health. The CDR3 bases are TGCGCCAGCAGCGCTCATTCGGACAGCCTTTACGAGCAGTACTTC. Protein: CASSAHSDSLYEQYF.